The clone carrying this T cell receptor beta chain was recorded many times. Its antigen remains unidentified. The data were taken from a study of breast tumors, draining lymph nodes, adjacent tissues. The lymph nodes were axillary draining lymph nodes from breast cancer patients. Trimming cost V 4 bases and J 4 bases, with 17 bases left between them. The germline V gene encodes CDR1 DFQATT and CDR2 SNEGSKA (reference sequence). The CDR3 has 14 amino acids. Whole-study results and caveats: The data were judged consistent with most tumor T cells coming from lymph node and expanding in tumor. Tumors had less TCR diversity than lymph nodes, more than nontumor tissue.

One entry per CDR3 protein results from TCRdb running MiXCR on the multiplex PCR reads. In the table there are some 130,000 distinct CDR3 sequences, 20% to 25% of which are singletons. The V call is TRBV20-1, the J call TRBJ2-7, with no clear D. The sequenced sample was axillary lymph node tissue. The TCR originated in a female donor with breast cancer. Some clones in this sample may be carry-over from other donors' samples. The CDR3 protein is CSAIDLTLPYEQYF. The CDR3 nucleotides read TGCAGTGCTATAGACTTGACTCTTCCTTACGAGCAGTACTTC.